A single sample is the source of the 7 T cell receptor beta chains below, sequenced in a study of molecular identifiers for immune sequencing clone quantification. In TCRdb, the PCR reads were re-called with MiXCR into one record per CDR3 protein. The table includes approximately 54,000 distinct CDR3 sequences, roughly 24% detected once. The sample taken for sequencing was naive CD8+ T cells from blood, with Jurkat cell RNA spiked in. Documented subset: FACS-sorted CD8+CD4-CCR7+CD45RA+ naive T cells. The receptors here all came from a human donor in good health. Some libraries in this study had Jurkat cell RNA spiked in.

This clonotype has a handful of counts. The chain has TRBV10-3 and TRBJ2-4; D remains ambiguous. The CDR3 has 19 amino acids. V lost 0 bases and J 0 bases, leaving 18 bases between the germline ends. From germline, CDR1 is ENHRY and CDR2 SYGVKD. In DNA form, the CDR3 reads TGTGCCATCAGTGAGTCGCAGATGTCCTCCCCACTAGCCAAAAACATTCAGTACTTC. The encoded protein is CAISESQMSSPLAKNIQYF.

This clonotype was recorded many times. CDR3 DNA sequence: TGTGCCAGCAGCGCCACAGGGGGCGCGTATTCACCCCTCCACTTT. As protein: CASSATGGAYSPLHF. V usage is TRBV9 and J usage is TRBJ1-6, with TRBD1 matching 9 bases. CDR3 length: 15 residues. The J segment lost 8 bases and the V segment lost 3 bases, leaving 6 bases of the junction unmatched. CDR1 and CDR2 (germline): SGDLS, YYNGEE.

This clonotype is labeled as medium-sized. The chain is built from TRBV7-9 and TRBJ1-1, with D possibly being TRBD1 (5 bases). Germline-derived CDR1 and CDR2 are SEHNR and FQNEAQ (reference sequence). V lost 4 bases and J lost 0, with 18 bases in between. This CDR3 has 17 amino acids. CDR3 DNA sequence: TGTGCCAGCAGCTCGCCCCAGAACAGGTTCATGAACACTGAAGCTTTCTTT. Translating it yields CASSSPQNRFMNTEAFF.

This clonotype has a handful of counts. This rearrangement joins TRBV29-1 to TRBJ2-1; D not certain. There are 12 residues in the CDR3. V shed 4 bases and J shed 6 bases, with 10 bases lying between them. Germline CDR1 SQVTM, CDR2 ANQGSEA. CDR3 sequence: CSVGFVGNEQFF. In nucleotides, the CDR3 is TGCAGCGTTGGTTTTGTGGGCAATGAGCAGTTCTTC.

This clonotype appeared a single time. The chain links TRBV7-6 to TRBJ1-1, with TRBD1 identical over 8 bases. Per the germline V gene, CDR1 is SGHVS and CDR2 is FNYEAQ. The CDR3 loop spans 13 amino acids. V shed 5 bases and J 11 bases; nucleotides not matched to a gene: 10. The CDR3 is CASSPGQGTAAFF. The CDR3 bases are TGTGCCAGCAGCCCCGGACAGGGAACTGCCGCTTTCTTT.

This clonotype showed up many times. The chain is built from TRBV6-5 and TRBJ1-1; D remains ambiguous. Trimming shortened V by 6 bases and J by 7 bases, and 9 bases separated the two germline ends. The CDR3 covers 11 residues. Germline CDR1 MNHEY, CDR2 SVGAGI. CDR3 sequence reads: CASRITIEAFF. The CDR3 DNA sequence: TGTGCCAGCAGAATAACAATTGAAGCTTTCTTT.

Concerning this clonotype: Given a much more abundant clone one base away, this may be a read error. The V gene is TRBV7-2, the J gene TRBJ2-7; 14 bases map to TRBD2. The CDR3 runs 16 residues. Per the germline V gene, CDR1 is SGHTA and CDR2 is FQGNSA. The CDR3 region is CVSSPWTSGGLYEQYF. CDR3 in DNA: TGTGTCAGCAGCCCGTGGACTAGCGGGGGGTTATACGAGCAGTACTTC.